This TCR beta chain was observed in a study of liver allograft versus peripheral blood T cells. Study-wide background: Transplanted livers and recipients' peripheral blood had their T cell receptor repertoires compared. Findings and limits, study-wide: Liver allografts reportedly held T cell receptor repertoires unlike those in peripheral blood.

TCRdb re-called the reads with MiXCR, one entry per CDR3 protein. The profile covers some 10,000 distinct CDR3 sequences, with under 20% appearing a single time and approximately 1.2% taken by the ten largest. This clonotype is deemed medium-sized (0.01 to 0.1%). Antigen specificity is unknown. Germline V CDR1 and CDR2: KGHSH, LQKENI. The trim removed 4 bases at V and 6 bases at J, leaving 4 bases unmatched. The CDR3 is 14 amino acids. The V gene is TRBV18, the J gene TRBJ1-1; 11 bases line up with TRBD1. The sequence was obtained from a human patient who had a liver transplant. The graft donor may account for some of the T cells. For the CDR3, the DNA is TGTGCCAGCTCACGGGGACAGGGGGTCCCTGAAGCTTTCTTT. Its protein product is CASSRGQGVPEAFF.